These T cell receptor beta chains were read from a single sample in a study of OX40 agonist ivuxolimab in advanced cancers. The data were produced by immunoSEQ multiplex PCR, yet TCRdb's version contains in-frame clones alone and is incomplete. Here the sample spans about 19,000 clones, about 90% being singletons. This specimen consisted of CD4+ or CD8+ T cells sorted from blood, obtained in a trial of the OX40 agonist ivuxolimab. These receptor sequences come from an adult with an advanced solid tumor such as melanoma, head and neck, liver or kidney cancer. The CDR3 runs from the conserved cysteine through the conserved F or W. The D gene is left open where the match is weak. Part of the rows lack a size; the others show once, few, many or a class for expanded clones.

D	V	J	size	CDR3	DNA
TRBD1	TRBV7-2	TRBJ1-2	NA	CASSLVGGQGRDYGYTF	TGTGCCAGCAGCTTAGTAGGGGGACAGGGGAGAGACTATGGCTACACCTTC
NA	TRBV12-5	TRBJ1-2	NA	CASGLVQGDGYTF	TGTGCTAGTGGTTTGGTACAAGGGGATGGCTACACCTTC
TRBD1	TRBV27	TRBJ2-7	NA	CASSLGQGAFYEQYF	TGTGCCAGCAGTCTCGGACAGGGGGCGTTCTACGAGCAGTACTTC
NA	TRBV27	TRBJ2-7	NA	CASSLGRNYEQYF	TGTGCCAGCAGTTTAGGACGGAACTACGAGCAGTACTTC
NA	TRBV29-1	TRBJ2-2	NA	CSAATSNTGELFF	TGCAGCGCTGCGACGTCGAACACCGGGGAGCTGTTTTTT
NA	TRBV27	TRBJ1-2	few	CASGNTRYYGYTF	TGTGCCAGCGGGAACACCCGATACTATGGCTACACCTTC
TRBD2	TRBV2	TRBJ2-7	NA	CASRDRTSGRVEQYF	TGTGCCAGCAGGGATCGGACTAGCGGGAGGGTTGAGCAGTACTTC
NA	TRBV7-6	TRBJ2-1	once	CASSFEVYNEQFF	TGTGCCAGCAGCTTTGAGGTCTACAATGAGCAGTTCTTC
TRBD1	TRBV11-2	TRBJ2-7	NA	CASSLPGQPNEQYF	TGTGCCAGCAGCTTACCGGGACAGCCTAACGAGCAGTACTTC
NA	TRBV28	TRBJ2-3	NA	CASSLFRGTDTQYF	TGTGCCAGCAGTTTATTTCGGGGCACAGATACGCAGTATTTT
TRBD2	TRBV27	TRBJ2-1	NA	CASSFFSGTSGYNEQFF	TGTGCCAGCAGTTTTTTTTCTGGGACTAGCGGTTACAATGAGCAGTTCTTC
NA	TRBV30	TRBJ1-5	NA	CAWSVGGGNQPQHF	TGTGCCTGGAGTGTAGGGGGAGGCAATCAGCCCCAGCATTTT
NA	TRBV5-8	TRBJ2-1	NA	CASLPPIRRSYNEQFF	TGTGCCAGTTTGCCCCCTATCAGACGCTCCTACAATGAGCAGTTCTTC
NA	TRBV21-1	TRBJ1-3	NA	CASSPEGSSGNTIYF	TGTGCCAGCAGCCCTGAGGGTTCCTCTGGAAACACCATATATTTT
NA	TRBV5-5	TRBJ1-3	NA	CASNPYGSGNTIYF	TGTGCCAGCAACCCTTATGGCTCTGGAAACACCATATATTTT
TRBD1	TRBV19	TRBJ2-3	once	CASSIVDRESTDTQYF	TGTGCCAGTAGTATAGTAGACAGGGAGAGCACAGATACGCAGTATTTT
NA	TRBV29-1	TRBJ1-1	NA	CSVVWGGTEAFF	TGCAGCGTTGTTTGGGGTGGAACTGAAGCTTTCTTT
NA	TRBV28	TRBJ2-1	NA	CASGDFTHNEQFF	TGTGCCAGCGGGGACTTCACCCACAATGAGCAGTTCTTC
NA	TRBV28	TRBJ1-5	once	CASSFPRDTQTNQPQHF	TGTGCCAGCAGTTTTCCCCGGGACACCCAAACTAATCAGCCCCAGCATTTT
NA	TRBV10-3	TRBJ2-7	NA	CAISEGGTYEQYF	TGTGCCATCAGTGAGGGTGGGACCTACGAGCAGTACTTC
NA	TRBV13	TRBJ2-7	once	CASSDRGWGSGEQYF	TGTGCCAGCAGCGATAGGGGATGGGGATCAGGCGAGCAGTACTTC
NA	TRBV9	TRBJ1-1	NA	CASSVAPAPAGTEAFF	TGTGCCAGCAGCGTAGCTCCGGCGCCGGCCGGGACTGAAGCTTTCTTT
NA	TRBV29-1	TRBJ2-7	NA	CSVESQGSDYEQYF	TGCAGCGTTGAGTCACAGGGAAGCGACTACGAGCAGTACTTC
TRBD1	TRBV7-9	TRBJ2-7	NA	CASSPTGGNSHEQYF	TGTGCCAGCAGCCCGACAGGGGGGAACTCGCACGAGCAGTACTTC
NA	TRBV7-2	TRBJ2-7	NA	CASSYLPEGNEQYF	TGTGCCAGCAGCTACCTACCTGAGGGGAACGAGCAGTACTTC
NA	TRBV28	TRBJ2-1	NA	CASSFLLDEQFF	TGTGCCAGCAGTTTCCTCTTAGATGAGCAGTTCTTC
TRBD2	TRBV11-3	TRBJ2-1	NA	CASSPRSGLGYNEQFF	TGTGCCAGCAGCCCCAGGTCGGGACTAGGTTACAATGAGCAGTTCTTC
NA	TRBV7-6	TRBJ2-7	NA	CASSTGAGDYEQYF	TGTGCCAGCAGCACAGGGGCGGGAGACTACGAGCAGTACTTC
NA	TRBV6-1	TRBJ2-7	NA	CASSETPQYEQYF	TGTGCCAGCAGTGAAACGCCCCAGTACGAGCAGTACTTC
NA	TRBV10-1	TRBJ2-5	NA	CASRIKHPGGDRTQYF	TGCGCCAGCAGAATAAAACACCCGGGCGGGGATCGGACCCAGTACTTC
TRBD1	TRBV27	TRBJ2-2	NA	CASSSGQGSPAGELFF	TGTGCCAGCAGTTCAGGACAGGGTAGTCCGGCCGGGGAGCTGTTTTTT
TRBD2	TRBV19	TRBJ2-1	NA	CASRVTSLAGVEQFF	TGTGCCAGTAGGGTAACGTCACTAGCGGGAGTTGAGCAGTTCTTC
NA	TRBV7-6	TRBJ2-7	NA	CASSLGQYEQYF	TGTGCCAGCAGCTTAGGACAGTACGAGCAGTACTTC
TRBD1	TRBV6-1	TRBJ2-1	NA	CASRLQGEDEQFF	TGTGCCAGCAGATTACAGGGGGAAGACGAGCAGTTCTTC
NA	TRBV4-2	TRBJ1-3	NA	CASSPDLGPGNTIYF	TGTGCCAGCAGCCCAGACCTTGGCCCTGGAAACACCATATATTTT
NA	TRBV6-5	TRBJ1-6	NA	CASSYNPNNSPLHF	TGTGCCAGCAGTTATAACCCCAATAATTCACCCCTCCACTTT
NA	TRBV10-3	TRBJ2-7	NA	CAISDGPSFYEQYF	TGTGCCATCAGTGATGGGCCGAGCTTCTACGAGCAGTACTTC
NA	TRBV14	TRBJ2-7	NA	CASSQEGRTYEQYF	TGTGCCAGCAGCCAAGAGGGCAGGACCTACGAGCAGTACTTC
NA	TRBV7-9	TRBJ2-2	once	CASSPLTNTGELFF	TGTGCCAGCAGCCCTCTAACTAACACCGGGGAGCTGTTTTTT
NA	TRBV11-3	TRBJ2-7	NA	CASSLVTHEQYF	TGTGCCAGCAGCTTAGTGACCCACGAGCAGTACTTC